The clone carrying this T cell receptor (beta chain) was observed a few times. In the source study's methods: Amplification of reference gene primers was used by the study to estimate nucleated cell counts. Sequencing was performed with immunoSEQ multiplex PCR; in TCRdb, only in-frame clones are kept and a portion is missing. V and J calls and clone size are given by that table; D and trimming were obtained from the DNA. The table has 45,000 to 70,000 clones, 81% seen once. V was clipped by 1 base and J by 5 bases; unmatched bases: 6. This CDR3 is 17 amino acids long. The V gene's germline CDR1 is LGHNA and CDR2 YSLEER. This sample was taken from a study of blood T cell repertoires in COVID-19.

V gene TRBV4-3 combines with J gene TRBJ2-5, with 14 bases lining up with TRBD2. The sample taken for sequencing was peripheral blood. The TCR originated in a woman at least 80 years old with active or convalescent COVID-19. The CDR3 loop is CASSQAMTSGGAETQYF. The CDR3 coding sequence is TGCGCCAGCAGCCAAGCTATGACTAGCGGGGGGGCTGAGACCCAGTACTTC.